The next 19 T cell receptor beta chains were all read from a single sample in a study of blood T cell repertoires in COVID-19. Measured with immunoSEQ multiplex PCR; TCRdb has only the in-frame clones, and not every one. The sample has about 120,000 clones; around 79% are singletons. The sample comprised peripheral blood. Receptors originate from a man aged 45-65 years with acute or convalescent COVID-19.

With respect to this clone: Other DNA variants within this sample encode the same CDR3. The V gene is TRBV11-1, the J gene TRBJ1-1; the match to TRBD1 covers 10 bases. The germline CDR1 and CDR2 sequences are SGHAT and FQDESV (reference sequence). The CDR3 spans 13 residues. Trimming at V came to 5 bases and at J to 3 bases, leaving 0 bases not matched to a gene. The CDR3 spells CASSGQGDTEAFF. The CDR3 nucleotides read TGTGCCAGCAGCGGACAGGGGGACACTGAAGCTTTCTTT.

This clone is a singleton in its sample. V usage is TRBV2 and J usage is TRBJ2-1; D gene ambiguous. This CDR3 region has 12 residues. The germline V gene has CDR1 SNHLY and CDR2 FYNNEI. The ends were cut back, 3 bases at V and 8 bases at J, with 8 bases in the middle. CDR3 nucleotide sequence: TGTGCCAGCAGTGATCGGTCCCATGAGCAGTTCTTC. Translation: CASSDRSHEQFF.

The rearrangement uses TRBV7-7 and TRBJ1-4; D remains ambiguous. The CDR3 is 13 residues long. In germline, CDR1 is SSHAT, CDR2 FNYEAQ (reference sequence). The V and J ends lost 2 bases and 8 bases respectively, with 9 bases between them. This chain's CDR3 is CASSLSTQEKLFF. The CDR3, as DNA: TGTGCCAGCAGCTTATCTACGCAAGAAAAACTGTTTTTT.

This clone was observed a few times. V usage is TRBV7-8 and J usage is TRBJ2-2; 8 bases fit TRBD1. Unmatched junction bases numbered 5, after V lost 4 bases and J lost 4 bases. The CDR3 totals 15 residues. CDR1 is SGHVS, CDR2 FQNEAQ, per germline. The CDR3 nucleotides are TGTGCCAGCAGCTCCCGACAGGGGTCCACCGGGGAGCTGTTTTTT. Protein sequence: CASSSRQGSTGELFF.

With regard to this clone: An end of the junction does not agree with germline; a read error may underlie this. The chain is built from TRBV14 and TRBJ2-1, with 7 positions matching TRBD2. CDR1 is SGHDN and CDR2 is FVKESK in the germline V gene. The CDR3 sequence is 17 residues long. The CDR3 sequence: CANSHPRRAGSYNEQFF. CDR3 coding DNA: TGTGCCAACAGCCACCCGAGGCGAGCGGGATCCTACAATGAGCAGTTCTTC. Looking up the rest from reference TRBV14 and TRBJ2-1 gives the full variable domain: EAGVTQFPSHSVIEKGQTVTLRCDPISGHDNLYWYRRVMGKEIKFLLHFVKESKQDESGMPNNRFLAERTGGTYSTLKVQPAELEDSGVYFCANSHPRRAGSYNEQFFGPGTRLTVL.

The chain employs TRBV13 and TRBJ2-7, with 8 positions matching TRBD1. CDR3 length: 16 amino acids. V was pared by 2 bases and J by 3 bases, with 9 bases of the junction left unmatched. Germline V lookup: CDR1 PRHDT, CDR2 FYEKMQ (reference sequence). As DNA, the CDR3 is TGTGCCAGCAGCTTAAATGGACAGGGAGTCCACTACGAGCAGTACTTC. Translation gives CASSLNGQGVHYEQYF. Based on the CDR3 plus reference TRBV13 and TRBJ2-7, the full variable domain is AAGVIQSPRHLIKEKRETATLKCYPIPRHDTVYWYQQGPGQDPQFLISFYEKMQSDKGSIPDRFSAQQFSDYHSELNMSSLELGDSALYFCASSLNGQGVHYEQYFGPGTRLTVT.

This rearrangement joins TRBV29-1 to TRBJ2-1; 9 positions match TRBD2. The CDR3 length is 13 residues. Per the germline V gene, CDR1 is SQVTM and CDR2 is ANQGSEA. With V trimmed by 3 bases and J by 7 bases, 4 bases remained unmatched. CDR3 sequence reads: CSVESTSGNEQFF. CDR3 nucleotides: TGCAGCGTTGAGTCTACTAGCGGGAATGAGCAGTTCTTC.

This clone turned up a few times. V usage is TRBV4-1 and J usage is TRBJ2-7; TRBD1 aligns across 10 bases. Germline CDR1 and CDR2: MGHRA and YSYEKL. V was clipped by 4 bases and J by 2 bases; unmatched bases: 5. This CDR3 comprises 15 residues. The chain's CDR3 is CASSPRQGATYEQYF. Written as DNA, the CDR3 is TGCGCCAGCAGCCCGAGACAGGGGGCCACCTACGAGCAGTACTTC.

This clone was seen a few times. The chain carries TRBV4-1 and TRBJ1-1; tentatively, D is TRBD1 (5 bases). From germline, CDR1 is MGHRA and CDR2 YSYEKL. CDR3 length: 20 amino acids. Trimming pared 1 base from V and 2 bases from J, leaving 26 bases between. CDR3 sequence reads: CASSQGRPGLSEPNNTEAFF. In DNA form, the CDR3 reads TGCGCCAGCAGCCAAGGCAGACCGGGACTTTCCGAACCAAACAACACTGAAGCTTTCTTT.

In this sample, this clone turned up once. J is TRBJ2-7 and V is TRBV28; 9 bases fit TRBD1. Per the germline V gene, CDR1 is MDHEN and CDR2 is SYDVKM. The CDR3 runs 14 residues. V shed 5 bases and J 6 bases; nucleotides not matched to a gene: 8. Here the CDR3 DNA reads TGTGCCAGCAGTGACCCGGGACAGGGTCGCGAGCAGTACTTC. This sequence encodes CASSDPGQGREQYF.

The chain employs TRBV4-1 and TRBJ1-2, with TRBD1 matching over 7 bases. Germline V lookup: CDR1 MGHRA, CDR2 YSYEKL. The length of the CDR3 is 15 residues. The ends lost 1 base at V and 7 bases at J; junction bases unmatched: 9. The CDR3 loop is CASSQAGQGVAGYTF. CDR3 nucleotides: TGCGCCAGCAGCCAAGCCGGGCAGGGGGTCGCTGGCTACACCTTC.

The DNA of the CDR3 is TGTGCCAGCAGGGGACAGGGAGTGACTGAAGCTTTCTTT. Its protein product is CASRGQGVTEAFF. The gene calls are TRBV12-3 or TRBV12-4 and TRBJ1-1, with 9 nucleotides matching TRBD1. Losses at the gene ends were 6 bases for V and 5 bases for J; bases not matched to a gene: 4. This CDR3 is built from 13 residues.

The chain links TRBV3-1 (or the pseudogene TRBV3-2) to TRBJ1-6; 8 bases line up with TRBD1. The germline V gene has CDR1 LGHDT and CDR2 YNNKEL (reference sequence). J was trimmed by 10 bases and V by 4 bases; bases with no gene match: 6. This CDR3 has 14 amino acids. Here the CDR3 reads CASSPGQGGSPLHF. CDR3 in DNA: TGTGCCAGCAGCCCCGGACAGGGAGGGTCACCCCTCCACTTT.

This clone was seen more than once but under ten times. The rearrangement uses TRBV7-5 and TRBJ1-4; TRBD1 is the table's D call and was not checked against the DNA. TRBV7-5 is a pseudogene locus. This CDR3 is built from 15 residues. CDR3 sequence (DNA): TGTGTCAGAAGTGGGTCAGGGTGGACTAATGAAAAACTGTTTTTT. This translates into CVRSGSGWTNEKLFF.

This clone has more than one count but fewer than ten. The gene calls are TRBV9 and TRBJ2-7; 7 nucleotides align to TRBD2. From germline, CDR1 is SGDLS and CDR2 YYNGEE. V was pared by 4 bases and J by 1 base, with 5 bases of the junction left unmatched. This CDR3 contains 14 residues. The CDR3 nucleotides read TGTGCCAGCAGCCCGGGGGGAGTGTCCTACGAGCAGTACTTC. Its protein product is CASSPGGVSYEQYF.

This chain links TRBV6-1 with TRBJ1-3; a possible D gene is TRBD1 (5 bases). Germline CDR1 and CDR2: MNHNS and SASEGT. The CDR3 has 17 residues. Trimming removed 1 base from V and 0 bases from J, with 13 bases in between. This CDR3 is CASSEGGLWSSGNTIYF. The DNA for the CDR3 is TGTGCCAGCAGTGAAGGGGGACTTTGGAGCTCTGGAAACACCATATATTTT.

The V and J genes are TRBV7-3 and TRBJ2-3, with D possibly being TRBD2 (7 bases). Germline values: CDR1 SGHTA, CDR2 FQGTGA. Trimming shortened V by 5 bases and J by 6 bases, and 15 bases separated the two germline ends. The CDR3 spans 14 residues. The CDR3 loop reads CASSPVGGRDTQYF. Written as DNA, the CDR3 is TGTGCCAGCAGCCCGGTCGGGGGGCGGGATACGCAGTATTTT.

The V gene is TRBV5-6, the J gene TRBJ2-1; the match to TRBD2 covers 10 bases. From germline, CDR1 is SGHDT and CDR2 YYEEEE. This CDR3 has 16 residues. After removal of 0 bases from V and 4 bases from J, the junction contained 4 bases not matched to a gene. This chain's CDR3 is CASSLVSGGIYNEQFF. CDR3 nucleotides: TGTGCCAGCAGCTTGGTTAGCGGGGGGATTTACAATGAGCAGTTCTTC.

The CDR3 nucleotides read TGTGCCAGCTCACCACCGGTAGCGGGTAGCTCCTACAATGAGCAGTTCTTC. It specifies CASSPPVAGSSYNEQFF. The chain recombines TRBV18 with TRBJ2-1, with 7 nucleotides matching TRBD2. The CDR3 totals 17 residues. Losses at the gene ends were 0 bases for V and 0 bases for J; bases not matched to a gene: 5. Germline V gene lookup returns CDR1 KGHSH and CDR2 LQKENI.